This T cell receptor (beta chain) originates from a study of blood T cells in healthy people across ages. Study conclusions and caveats: Naive CD4+ cells and diversity were both higher in long-lived donors than in aged donors.

This clonotype was observed at least ten times. The antigen is not known. Trimming removed 2 bases from V and 9 bases from J, with 10 bases in between. The CDR3 loop spans 12 amino acids. Germline V gene sequence: CDR1 SGDLS, CDR2 YYNGEE. A second PCR, run for roughly 6 to 11 cycles, used a sample-barcoded 5' primer plus a J-beta primer mix. Every molecule of cDNA carried a tag from a template-switch adaptor with 12 random nucleotides. One entry per CDR3 protein results from TCRdb running MiXCR on the 5' RACE reads. The table lists about 730,000 distinct CDR3 sequences, roughly 41% of them singletons. The sequence came from a woman aged 55-69 years in good health. The chain recombines TRBV9 with TRBJ2-3, with no clear D. The sample was blood. Here the CDR3 DNA reads TGTGCCAGCAGCGTTCGGTCCGAGACGCAGTATTTT. Translation gives CASSVRSETQYF.